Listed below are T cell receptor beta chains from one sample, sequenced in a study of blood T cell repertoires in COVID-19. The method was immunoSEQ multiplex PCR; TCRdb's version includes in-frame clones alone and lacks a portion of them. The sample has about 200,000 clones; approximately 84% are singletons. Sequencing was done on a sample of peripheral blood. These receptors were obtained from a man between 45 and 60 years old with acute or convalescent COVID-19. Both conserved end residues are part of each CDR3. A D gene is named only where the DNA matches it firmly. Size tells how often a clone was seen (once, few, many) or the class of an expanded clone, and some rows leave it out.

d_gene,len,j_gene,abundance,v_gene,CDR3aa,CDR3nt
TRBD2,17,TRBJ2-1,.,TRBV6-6,CASSRGTSGRSYNEQFF,TGTGCCAGCAGTCGAGGGACTAGCGGGAGATCCTACAATGAGCAGTTCTTC
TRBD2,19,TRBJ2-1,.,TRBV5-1,CASSVRTSGGDSSYNEQFF,TGCGCCAGCAGTGTCCGCACTAGCGGGGGGGATAGCTCCTACAATGAGCAGTTCTTC
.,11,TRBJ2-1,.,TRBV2,CASSGASEQFF,TGTGCCAGCAGTGGGGCAAGTGAGCAGTTCTTC
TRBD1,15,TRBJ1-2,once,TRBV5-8,CASSPGTGSAFGYTF,TGTGCCAGCAGCCCCGGGACAGGCTCGGCTTTTGGCTACACCTTC
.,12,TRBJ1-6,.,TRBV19,CASSILNSPLHF,TGTGCCAGTAGTATACTGAATTCACCCCTCCACTTT
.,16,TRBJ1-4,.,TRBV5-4,CASSYRVAGAHEKLFF,TGTGCCAGCAGCTACCGGGTGGCAGGGGCCCATGAAAAACTGTTTTTT
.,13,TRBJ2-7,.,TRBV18,CASSPLPGNEQYF,TGTGCCAGCTCACCACTTCCAGGGAACGAGCAGTACTTC
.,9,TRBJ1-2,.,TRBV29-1,CSNSRGYTF,TGCAGCAACAGTCGCGGCTACACCTTC
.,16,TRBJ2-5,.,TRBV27,CASSLGKRGYQETQYF,TGTGCCAGCAGTTTAGGAAAACGGGGGTACCAAGAGACCCAGTACTTC
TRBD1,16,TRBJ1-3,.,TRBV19,CASRQGTTTSGNTIYF,TGTGCCAGCCGACAGGGGACGACGACCTCTGGAAACACCATATATTTT
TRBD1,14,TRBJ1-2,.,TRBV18,CASSTRTGDYGYTF,TGTGCCAGCTCAACCCGGACAGGGGACTATGGCTACACCTTC
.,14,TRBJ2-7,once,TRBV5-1,CASRQGLSGREQYF,TGCGCCAGCAGACAAGGACTCTCCGGACGGGAGCAGTACTTC
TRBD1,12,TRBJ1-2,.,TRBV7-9,CATRQGNYGYTF,TGTGCCACCCGACAGGGTAATTATGGCTACACCTTC
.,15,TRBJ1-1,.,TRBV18,CASSPSFQGGSEAFF,TGTGCCAGCTCACCAAGTTTCCAGGGTGGTAGTGAAGCTTTCTTT
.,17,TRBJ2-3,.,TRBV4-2,CASSQERGEADTDTQYF,TGTGCCAGCAGCCAAGAGCGAGGGGAGGCGGACACAGATACGCAGTATTTT
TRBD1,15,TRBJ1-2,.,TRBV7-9,CASSLGTGRYNGYTF,TGTGCCAGCAGCTTAGGGACAGGACGCTATAATGGCTACACCTTC
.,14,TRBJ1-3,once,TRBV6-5,CASSPDSPGNTIYF,TGTGCCAGCAGTCCGGACAGCCCGGGAAACACCATATATTTT
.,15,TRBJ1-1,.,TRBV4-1,CASSQDPGVNTEAFF,TGCGCCAGCAGCCAAGATCCAGGGGTGAACACTGAAGCTTTCTTT
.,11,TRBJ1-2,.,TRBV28,CASSRQLSYTF,TGTGCCAGCAGCCGACAGCTTTCCTACACCTTC
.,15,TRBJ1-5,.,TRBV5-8,CASRMRGTSNQPQHF,TGTGCCAGCAGGATGAGGGGGACTAGCAATCAGCCCCAGCATTTT